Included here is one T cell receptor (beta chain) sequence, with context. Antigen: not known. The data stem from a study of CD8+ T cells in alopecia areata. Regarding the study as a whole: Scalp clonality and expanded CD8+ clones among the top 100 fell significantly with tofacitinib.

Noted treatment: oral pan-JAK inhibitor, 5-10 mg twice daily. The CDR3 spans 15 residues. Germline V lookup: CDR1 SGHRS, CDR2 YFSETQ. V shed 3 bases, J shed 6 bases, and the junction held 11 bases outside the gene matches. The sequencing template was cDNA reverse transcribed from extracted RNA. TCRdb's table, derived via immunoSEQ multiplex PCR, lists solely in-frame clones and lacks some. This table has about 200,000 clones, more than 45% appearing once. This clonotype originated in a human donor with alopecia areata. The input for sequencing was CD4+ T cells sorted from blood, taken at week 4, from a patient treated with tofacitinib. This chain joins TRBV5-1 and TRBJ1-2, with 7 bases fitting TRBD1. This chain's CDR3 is CASSSGGTEGHGYTF. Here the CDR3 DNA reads TGCGCCAGCAGCTCGGGCGGGACAGAGGGGCATGGCTACACCTTC.